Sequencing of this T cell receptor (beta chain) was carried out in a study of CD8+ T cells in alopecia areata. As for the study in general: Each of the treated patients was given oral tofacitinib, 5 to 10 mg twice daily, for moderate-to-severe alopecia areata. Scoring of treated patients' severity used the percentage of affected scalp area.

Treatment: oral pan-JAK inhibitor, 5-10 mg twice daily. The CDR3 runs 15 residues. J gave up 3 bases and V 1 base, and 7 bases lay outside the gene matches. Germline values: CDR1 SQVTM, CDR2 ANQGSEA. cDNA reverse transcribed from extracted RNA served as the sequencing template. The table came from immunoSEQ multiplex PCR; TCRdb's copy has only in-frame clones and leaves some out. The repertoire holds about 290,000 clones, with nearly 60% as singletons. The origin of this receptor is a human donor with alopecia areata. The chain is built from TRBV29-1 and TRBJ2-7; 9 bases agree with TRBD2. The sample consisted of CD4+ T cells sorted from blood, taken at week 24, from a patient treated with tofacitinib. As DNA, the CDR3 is TGCAGCGTTGAAGTGGCGGAGCGGGAGGTCTACGAGCAGTACTTC. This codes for CSVEVAEREVYEQYF.